This T cell receptor beta chain was sequenced during a study of TIL therapy for anti-PD-1-resistant metastatic lung cancer. Turning to the study itself: Tumors were harvested before any PD-1/PD-L1 blockade. Patients had a median age of approximately 56 years (range about 38-85). Whole-study results and caveats: The baseline peripheral repertoire was partially replaced by infused TIL clonotypes that later decayed. Patients were highly selected, enriched for treatment-naive, never-smoker and oncogene-addicted cases.

The libraries were made with immunoSEQ v3. Sequencing used immunoSEQ multiplex PCR; TCRdb keeps in-frame clones, though not all of them. The sample lists tens of thousands of clones, around 79% occurring once. The V end was cut by 5 bases, the J end by 0 bases, with 17 bases between. The V gene's germline CDR1 is SGHTA and CDR2 FQGNSA. CDR3 size: 17 residues. Time point defined: pre-treatment sample, taken before nivolumab and TIL therapy. Comment on this clone: What it binds is unknown.

The chain joins TRBV7-2 to TRBJ2-1; D perhaps matches TRBD2 (6 bases). The sequence was collected from a man between 70 and 80 years old with non-small cell lung cancer. The material was blood, obtained at baseline. The CDR3 nucleotides read TGTGCCAGCAGCCCCGAACCCCGGACTATCTCCTACAATGAGCAGTTCTTC. Translated, it gives CASSPEPRTISYNEQFF.